Below are 6 T cell receptor beta chains sequenced from a single sample in a study of blood T cell repertoires in COVID-19. The table came from immunoSEQ multiplex PCR; TCRdb's copy has only in-frame clones and leaves some out. Of more than 200,000 clones in the sample, 85% to 90% were seen once. Sequenced input: peripheral blood. The source is a woman in her sixties with COVID-19, enrolled during active disease.

The chain has TRBV29-1 and TRBJ1-1; D gene unclear. Germline V gives CDR1 SQVTM, CDR2 ANQGSEA. Deletions cut 1 base from V and 5 bases from J, with 11 bases between. The CDR3 runs 13 residues. The CDR3 DNA follows: TGCAGCGTTGAAGGGAACCCGGGGACTGAAGCTTTCTTT. The encoded protein is CSVEGNPGTEAFF.

This clone occurred once. The chain combines TRBV2 with TRBJ1-5; 7 bases are a match to TRBD1. After removal of 6 bases from V and 6 bases from J, the junction contained 11 bases not matched to a gene. The CDR3 has 15 amino acids. The germline V gene has CDR1 SNHLY and CDR2 FYNNEI. CDR3 bases: TGTGCCAGCAGCAACACACGGACAGGCGTTCAGCCCCAGCATTTT. Its translation: CASSNTRTGVQPQHF.

This sequence joins TRBV7-8 and TRBJ1-1; TRBD1 agrees at 8 bases. With 3 bases clipped from V and 6 bases from J, the junction kept 6 bases outside the gene matches. Germline V gene data show CDR1 as SGHVS and CDR2 as FQNEAQ. This CDR3 region has 14 residues. Here the CDR3 reads CASSFGTGPSEAFF. CDR3 coding DNA: TGTGCCAGCAGCTTTGGGACAGGCCCGTCTGAAGCTTTCTTT.

The chain carries TRBV7-7 and TRBJ2-7, with 9 positions matching TRBD2. The CDR3 has 15 amino acids. V trimming: 5 bases; J trimming: 2 bases; junction bases outside the gene matches: 7. Germline-derived CDR1 and CDR2 are SSHAT and FNYEAQ (reference sequence). For the CDR3, the DNA is TGTGCCAGCAGCCCACCGACTAGCGGCCCCTACGAGCAGTACTTC. Translating it yields CASSPPTSGPYEQYF. Looking up the rest from reference TRBV7-7 and TRBJ2-7 gives the full variable domain: GAGVSQSPRYKVTKRGQDVTLRCDPISSHATLYWYQQALGQGPEFLTYFNYEAQPDKSGLPSDRFSAERPEGSISTLTIQRTEQRDSAMYRCASSPPTSGPYEQYFGPGTRLTVT.

The chain combines TRBV18 with TRBJ2-3; maybe TRBD2 (6 bases). This CDR3 is built from 15 residues. V was pared by 6 bases and J by 5 bases, with 18 bases between. Per germline, CDR1 KGHSH and CDR2 LQKENI. The CDR3, as DNA: TGTGCCAGCTCTCCTGCAGCGGGCCTCGGAGATACGCAGTATTTT. This sequence encodes CASSPAAGLGDTQYF.

The J gene is TRBJ2-1, the V gene TRBV6-5; TRBD2 matches 9 bases. CDR1 and CDR2 (germline): MNHEY, SVGAGI. This CDR3 comprises 13 residues. Germline trimming cut 8 bases from V and 3 bases from J; bases unmatched to any gene: 2. CDR3 residues: CASGLALYNEQFF. CDR3 DNA: TGTGCCAGCGGACTAGCGCTCTACAATGAGCAGTTCTTC.